This T cell receptor beta chain was obtained from a study of regulatory T cells in long-lasting Graves disease. With iRepertoire HTBI primers and Arm-PCR of CDR3 regions, TCR beta libraries were built. TCRdb recomputed calls from the multiplex PCR reads with MiXCR, one row per CDR3 protein. The repertoire holds over 200,000 distinct CDR3 sequences, with about 18% as singletons. This clonotype was seen many times. Time point noted: newly diagnosed GD, antithyroid drugs for less than 3 months. RNA isolated from PBMCs was used to make the TCR library. This sample was also put to use in a study of T cells in Graves' hyperthyroidism and ophthalmopathy.

The TCR comes from a young woman with Graves disease. This material consisted of peripheral blood mononuclear cells (PBMCs), taken at new diagnosis, from a patient treated with antithyroid drugs.

The CDR3 spells CASSPRTASSGNTIYF. The CDR3 DNA reads as TGTGCCAGCAGCCCCCGGACGGCGAGCTCTGGAAACACCATATATTTT. The chain combines TRBV7-6 with TRBJ1-3, with D uncertain. The V gene lost 5 bases and the J gene lost 0 bases, with 14 bases spanning the gap. CDR1 is SGHVS, CDR2 FNYEAQ, per germline. This CDR3 is 16 amino acids long.